The sequence of this T cell receptor (beta chain) was determined in a study of blood T cell repertoires in COVID-19. Overall study: Symptom resolution, clearance, or two negative PCRs marked donors in Cohort 3 as recovered. Sources were T cells, B-cell-depleted T cells, or PBMCs; the material itself was cDNA or gDNA.

V shed 4 bases and J 2 bases; nucleotides not matched to a gene: 3. The CDR3 length is 15 residues. Germline-derived CDR1 and CDR2 are MDHEN and SYDVKM. Self-reported history from a screening survey and questionnaire set each donor's cohort. Methods used by the authors: Amplifying reference gene primers gave estimates of nucleated cell counts. Assay: immunoSEQ multiplex PCR; the TCRdb copy retains only in-frame clones and omits some. From that table come the V and J calls and clone size; the DNA was used to work out D and trimming. The sample includes about 170,000 clones, approximately 79% seen only once; the top ten take over 15%.

The sequence derives from a woman aged 70-85 years in a cohort exposed to, infected with or recovered from COVID-19 (not recorded which). The source material was PBMCs or T cells enriched from blood (not recorded which). The chain uses TRBV28 and TRBJ2-3, with 10 bases fitting TRBD2. The CDR3 loop is CASSWTSGITDTQYF. CDR3 nucleotide sequence: TGTGCCAGCAGTTGGACTAGCGGCATCACAGATACGCAGTATTTT.